These T cell receptor beta chains were read from a single sample in a study of OX40 agonist ivuxolimab in advanced cancers. The table came from immunoSEQ multiplex PCR; TCRdb's copy has only in-frame clones and leaves some out. Counted here are roughly 60,000 clones, about four fifths occurring once; the ten biggest clones make up around 4.5%. Sequences were derived from CD4+ or CD8+ T cells sorted from blood, sampled in a trial of the OX40 agonist ivuxolimab. These receptors originate from an adult with an advanced solid tumor such as melanoma, head and neck, liver or kidney cancer. CDR3s include the opening cysteine and the closing phenylalanine or tryptophan. Each record gives: CDR3 protein, CDR3 DNA, V gene, D gene, J gene, clone size, CDR3 length. A D gene is named only where the DNA matches it firmly. Clone size appears in some rows only: once, few, many, or a class for an expanded clone.

CDR3 protein: CASSFRGGYGYTF; CDR3 DNA: TGTGCCAGCAGTTTCCGGGGCGGCTATGGCTACACCTTC; V gene: TRBV28; D gene: NA; J gene: TRBJ1-2; clone size: NA; CDR3 length: 13
CDR3 protein: CASSWTPDEQYF; CDR3 DNA: TGTGCCAGCAGCTGGACACCCGACGAGCAGTACTTC; V gene: TRBV6-1; D gene: NA; J gene: TRBJ2-7; clone size: NA; CDR3 length: 12
CDR3 protein: CASSPEREGNQPQHF; CDR3 DNA: TGTGCCAGCAGTCCCGAGAGGGAAGGGAATCAGCCCCAGCATTTT; V gene: TRBV7-3; D gene: NA; J gene: TRBJ1-5; clone size: NA; CDR3 length: 15
CDR3 protein: CASSPSTGTDTQYF; CDR3 DNA: TGTGCCAGCAGCCCCTCAACAGGCACAGATACGCAGTATTTT; V gene: TRBV6-4; D gene: NA; J gene: TRBJ2-3; clone size: NA; CDR3 length: 14
CDR3 protein: CASSRTGDTDTQYF; CDR3 DNA: TGCGCCAGCAGTAGGACAGGGGACACAGATACGCAGTATTTT; V gene: TRBV10-2; D gene: TRBD1; J gene: TRBJ2-3; clone size: NA; CDR3 length: 14
CDR3 protein: CASSLSGQINQPQHF; CDR3 DNA: TGTGCCAGCAGCTTGTCAGGGCAAATCAATCAGCCCCAGCATTTT; V gene: TRBV5-5; D gene: NA; J gene: TRBJ1-5; clone size: NA; CDR3 length: 15
CDR3 protein: CAYRDRGGTGELFF; CDR3 DNA: TGTGCCTACCGGGACAGGGGTGGGACCGGGGAGCTGTTTTTT; V gene: TRBV6-1; D gene: TRBD1; J gene: TRBJ2-2; clone size: few; CDR3 length: 14
CDR3 protein: CASTPGGTGIGRYNEQFF; CDR3 DNA: TGTGCCAGTACCCCCGGCGGGACAGGGATCGGGAGATACAATGAGCAGTTCTTC; V gene: TRBV19; D gene: TRBD1; J gene: TRBJ2-1; clone size: NA; CDR3 length: 18
CDR3 protein: CSVGQDRNNNYGYTF; CDR3 DNA: TGCAGCGTCGGTCAGGACCGGAATAATAACTATGGCTACACCTTC; V gene: TRBV29-1; D gene: NA; J gene: TRBJ1-2; clone size: NA; CDR3 length: 15
CDR3 protein: CASSEQGLGEQYF; CDR3 DNA: TGTGCCAGCAGTGAACAGGGGCTAGGCGAGCAGTACTTC; V gene: TRBV6-1; D gene: NA; J gene: TRBJ2-7; clone size: NA; CDR3 length: 13
CDR3 protein: CASSQPGQIEQFF; CDR3 DNA: TGTGCCAGCAGTCAACCGGGACAAATTGAGCAGTTCTTC; V gene: TRBV27; D gene: NA; J gene: TRBJ2-1; clone size: NA; CDR3 length: 13
CDR3 protein: CASSVSGTHSYNEQFF; CDR3 DNA: TGTGCCAGTAGTGTCTCCGGGACGCACTCCTACAATGAGCAGTTCTTC; V gene: TRBV19; D gene: NA; J gene: TRBJ2-1; clone size: NA; CDR3 length: 16
CDR3 protein: CASSFSGGAFEQFF; CDR3 DNA: TGTGCCAGCAGCTTTAGCGGGGGGGCATTTGAGCAGTTCTTC; V gene: TRBV7-9; D gene: TRBD2; J gene: TRBJ2-1; clone size: NA; CDR3 length: 14
CDR3 protein: CASVEGLAGRETQYF; CDR3 DNA: TGTGCCAGCGTCGAGGGACTAGCGGGACGAGAGACCCAGTACTTC; V gene: TRBV2; D gene: TRBD2; J gene: TRBJ2-5; clone size: NA; CDR3 length: 15
CDR3 protein: CASSPGTSVYNEQFF; CDR3 DNA: TGTGCCAGCAGTCCCGGGACTAGCGTCTACAATGAGCAGTTCTTC; V gene: TRBV6-1; D gene: TRBD2; J gene: TRBJ2-1; clone size: few; CDR3 length: 15
CDR3 protein: CASSQGLAETQYF; CDR3 DNA: TGTGCCAGCAGTCAAGGACTAGCGGAGACCCAGTACTTC; V gene: TRBV6-1; D gene: TRBD2; J gene: TRBJ2-5; clone size: once; CDR3 length: 13
CDR3 protein: CASSDPIGVQVNTEAFF; CDR3 DNA: TGTGCCAGCAGTGACCCAATTGGGGTCCAGGTGAACACTGAAGCTTTCTTT; V gene: TRBV6-1; D gene: NA; J gene: TRBJ1-1; clone size: NA; CDR3 length: 17
CDR3 protein: CASSLVVFGTGGSEQYF; CDR3 DNA: TGTGCCAGCAGCTTGGTCGTTTTCGGGACAGGGGGCTCCGAGCAGTACTTC; V gene: TRBV5-6; D gene: TRBD1; J gene: TRBJ2-7; clone size: NA; CDR3 length: 17
CDR3 protein: CASSLTGRLNTEAFF; CDR3 DNA: TGTGCCAGCAGCTTAACGGGCAGATTGAACACTGAAGCTTTCTTT; V gene: TRBV7-3; D gene: NA; J gene: TRBJ1-1; clone size: NA; CDR3 length: 15
CDR3 protein: CAWSIQEDSYEQYF; CDR3 DNA: TGTGCCTGGAGCATCCAGGAGGACTCCTACGAGCAGTACTTC; V gene: TRBV30; D gene: NA; J gene: TRBJ2-7; clone size: NA; CDR3 length: 14
CDR3 protein: CASSLGQGSDTQYF; CDR3 DNA: TGTGCCAGCAGTTTGGGACAGGGGTCAGATACGCAGTATTTT; V gene: TRBV28; D gene: TRBD1; J gene: TRBJ2-3; clone size: few; CDR3 length: 14
CDR3 protein: CAITPDRTDYGYTF; CDR3 DNA: TGTGCCATCACCCCGGACAGGACCGACTATGGCTACACCTTC; V gene: TRBV10-3; D gene: TRBD1; J gene: TRBJ1-2; clone size: NA; CDR3 length: 14
CDR3 protein: CASSLARGQETQYF; CDR3 DNA: TGTGCCAGCAGCTTGGCCCGCGGACAAGAGACCCAGTACTTC; V gene: TRBV5-4; D gene: NA; J gene: TRBJ2-5; clone size: NA; CDR3 length: 14
CDR3 protein: CASSPWTGETDTQYF; CDR3 DNA: TGTGCCAGCAGTCCTTGGACAGGGGAGACAGATACGCAGTATTTT; V gene: TRBV28; D gene: TRBD1; J gene: TRBJ2-3; clone size: NA; CDR3 length: 15
CDR3 protein: CAIREGNTEAFF; CDR3 DNA: TGTGCCATCCGCGAGGGGAACACTGAAGCTTTCTTT; V gene: TRBV9; D gene: NA; J gene: TRBJ1-1; clone size: few; CDR3 length: 12
CDR3 protein: CASRQGKNQPQHF; CDR3 DNA: TGTGCCAGCAGACAGGGCAAAAATCAGCCCCAGCATTTT; V gene: TRBV28; D gene: NA; J gene: TRBJ1-5; clone size: few; CDR3 length: 13
CDR3 protein: CASTPGQGREQFF; CDR3 DNA: TGTGCCAGCACCCCGGGACAGGGGAGGGAGCAGTTCTTC; V gene: TRBV2; D gene: TRBD1; J gene: TRBJ2-1; clone size: NA; CDR3 length: 13
CDR3 protein: CASRNTPRGDTQYF; CDR3 DNA: TGTGCCAGCAGGAACACCCCCAGGGGAGATACGCAGTATTTT; V gene: TRBV6-5; D gene: NA; J gene: TRBJ2-3; clone size: NA; CDR3 length: 14
CDR3 protein: CASSRGGRGRETQYF; CDR3 DNA: TGTGCCAGTAGTAGGGGCGGGAGGGGACGAGAGACCCAGTACTTC; V gene: TRBV19; D gene: TRBD2; J gene: TRBJ2-5; clone size: NA; CDR3 length: 15
CDR3 protein: CASSPIPRPGGSTDTQYF; CDR3 DNA: TGTGCCAGCAGCCCGATACCCCGCCCTGGCGGATCCACAGATACGCAGTATTTT; V gene: TRBV7-3; D gene: NA; J gene: TRBJ2-3; clone size: once; CDR3 length: 18
CDR3 protein: CASSSGSERGFEQYF; CDR3 DNA: TGTGCCAGCAGCTCCGGGTCGGAGAGAGGTTTCGAGCAGTACTTC; V gene: TRBV5-6; D gene: NA; J gene: TRBJ2-7; clone size: once; CDR3 length: 15
CDR3 protein: CASRLSMNTEAFF; CDR3 DNA: TGTGCCAGCCGTCTTAGCATGAACACTGAAGCTTTCTTT; V gene: TRBV7-3; D gene: NA; J gene: TRBJ1-1; clone size: NA; CDR3 length: 13
CDR3 protein: CASSRKGGSQAYEQYF; CDR3 DNA: TGTGCCAGCAGCCGGAAGGGCGGTAGTCAAGCCTACGAGCAGTACTTC; V gene: TRBV4-2; D gene: NA; J gene: TRBJ2-7; clone size: NA; CDR3 length: 16
CDR3 protein: CASRPHRDDYEQYF; CDR3 DNA: TGCGCCAGCAGGCCTCACCGGGACGATTACGAGCAGTACTTC; V gene: TRBV10-2; D gene: NA; J gene: TRBJ2-7; clone size: NA; CDR3 length: 14
CDR3 protein: CASLSSAGGGGYTF; CDR3 DNA: TGTGCCAGCCTCAGTTCGGCAGGCGGTGGAGGCTACACCTTC; V gene: TRBV28; D gene: NA; J gene: TRBJ1-2; clone size: NA; CDR3 length: 14
CDR3 protein: CASRTSNRGNQPQHF; CDR3 DNA: TGTGCCAGCAGGACGTCTAACAGGGGCAATCAGCCCCAGCATTTT; V gene: TRBV6-6; D gene: NA; J gene: TRBJ1-5; clone size: NA; CDR3 length: 15
CDR3 protein: CASSPQGLSTEAFF; CDR3 DNA: TGTGCCAGTAGTCCCCAGGGGCTTTCCACTGAAGCTTTCTTT; V gene: TRBV19; D gene: NA; J gene: TRBJ1-1; clone size: NA; CDR3 length: 14
CDR3 protein: CASSRAGEVHEQYF; CDR3 DNA: TGTGCCAGCAGTAGGGCAGGCGAAGTCCACGAGCAGTACTTC; V gene: TRBV2; D gene: NA; J gene: TRBJ2-7; clone size: NA; CDR3 length: 14
CDR3 protein: CASSEAQDYGYTF; CDR3 DNA: TGTGCCAGCAGTGAAGCGCAGGACTATGGCTACACCTTC; V gene: TRBV6-1; D gene: NA; J gene: TRBJ1-2; clone size: few; CDR3 length: 13
CDR3 protein: CATRKAGGHYEQYF; CDR3 DNA: TGTGCCACTAGGAAAGCGGGAGGGCACTACGAGCAGTACTTC; V gene: TRBV6-5; D gene: TRBD2; J gene: TRBJ2-7; clone size: few; CDR3 length: 14
CDR3 protein: CASSGSLDQYF; CDR3 DNA: TGTGCCAGCAGCGGGAGTCTAGACCAGTATTTT; V gene: TRBV7-9; D gene: NA; J gene: TRBJ2-3; clone size: once; CDR3 length: 11
CDR3 protein: CASSPSGDREGEQFF; CDR3 DNA: TGTGCCAGCTCACCATCGGGCGACAGGGAGGGTGAGCAGTTCTTC; V gene: TRBV18; D gene: NA; J gene: TRBJ2-1; clone size: NA; CDR3 length: 15
CDR3 protein: CASSMVTGSDTDTQYF; CDR3 DNA: TGTGCCAGTAGTATGGTGACAGGTTCTGACACAGATACGCAGTATTTT; V gene: TRBV19; D gene: NA; J gene: TRBJ2-3; clone size: NA; CDR3 length: 16